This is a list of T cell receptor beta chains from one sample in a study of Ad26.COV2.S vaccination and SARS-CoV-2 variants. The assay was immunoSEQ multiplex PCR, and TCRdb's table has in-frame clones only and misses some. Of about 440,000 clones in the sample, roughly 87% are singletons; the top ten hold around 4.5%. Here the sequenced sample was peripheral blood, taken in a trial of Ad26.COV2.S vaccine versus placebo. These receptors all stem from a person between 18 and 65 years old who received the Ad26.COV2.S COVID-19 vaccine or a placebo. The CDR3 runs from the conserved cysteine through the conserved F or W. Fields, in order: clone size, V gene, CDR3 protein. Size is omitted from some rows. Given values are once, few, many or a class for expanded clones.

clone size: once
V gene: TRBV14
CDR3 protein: CASSPRDRVPDTQYF

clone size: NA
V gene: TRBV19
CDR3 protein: CASSIGQVTEAFF

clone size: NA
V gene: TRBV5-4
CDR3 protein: CASSSAGEETQYF

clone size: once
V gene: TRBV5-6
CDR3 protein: CASSLAGEQPQHF

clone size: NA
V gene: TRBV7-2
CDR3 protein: CASSFRLNTGELFF

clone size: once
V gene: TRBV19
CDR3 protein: CASKGLPSRAMNTEAFF

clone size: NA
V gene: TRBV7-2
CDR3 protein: CASSFAEVGANNEQFF

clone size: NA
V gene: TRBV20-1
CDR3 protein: CSVGQGGLEYF

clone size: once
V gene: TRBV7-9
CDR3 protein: CASRSGGRGNTIYF

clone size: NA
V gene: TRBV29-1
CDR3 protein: CSVTGGHKAFF

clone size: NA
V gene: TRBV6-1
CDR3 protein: CASSETSYNEQFF

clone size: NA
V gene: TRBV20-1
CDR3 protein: CSASRTLMNTEAFF

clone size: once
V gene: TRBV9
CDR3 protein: CASSAEASGGYEQYF

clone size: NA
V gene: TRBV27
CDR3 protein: CASSLVREGRYEQFF